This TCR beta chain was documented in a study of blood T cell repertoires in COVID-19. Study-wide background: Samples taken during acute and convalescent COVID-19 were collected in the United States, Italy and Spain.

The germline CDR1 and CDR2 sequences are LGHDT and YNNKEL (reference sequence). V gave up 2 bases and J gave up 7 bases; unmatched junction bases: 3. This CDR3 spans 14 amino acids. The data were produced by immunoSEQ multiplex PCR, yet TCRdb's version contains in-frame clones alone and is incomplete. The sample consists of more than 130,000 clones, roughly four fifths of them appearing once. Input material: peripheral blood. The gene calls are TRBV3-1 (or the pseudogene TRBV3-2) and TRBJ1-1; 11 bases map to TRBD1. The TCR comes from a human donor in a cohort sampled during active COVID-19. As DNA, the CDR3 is TGTGCCAGCAGCCAAAAGGGACAGGGGGTTGAAGCTTTCTTT. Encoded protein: CASSQKGQGVEAFF.